This T cell receptor beta chain was sequenced during a study of blood T cell repertoires in COVID-19. Study summary: Specimens from acute and convalescent COVID-19 originated in the United States, Italy and Spain. PBMCs, B-cell-depleted T cells, or T cells provided the cDNA or gDNA that made up the material.

Germline V gene data show CDR1 as SGHRS and CDR2 as YFSETQ. The CDR3 length is 15 residues. Trimming took 0 bases from V and 3 from J, leaving 9 bases between them. In the original workflow: Amplification from reference gene primers served as the basis for estimated nucleated cell counts. The data were produced by immunoSEQ multiplex PCR, yet TCRdb's version contains in-frame clones alone and is incomplete. The DNA was the basis for D and trimming; V, J and clone size are from that table. The sample holds under 250,000 clones, roughly 88% seen once. The receptor was derived from a man in his fifties with active or convalescent COVID-19. Specimen: peripheral blood. The rearrangement uses TRBV5-1 and TRBJ1-4; a possible D gene is TRBD1 (5 bases). This chain's CDR3 is CASSLGAGSNEKLFF. The CDR3 DNA follows: TGCGCCAGCAGCTTGGGGGCAGGGTCTAATGAAAAACTGTTTTTT.